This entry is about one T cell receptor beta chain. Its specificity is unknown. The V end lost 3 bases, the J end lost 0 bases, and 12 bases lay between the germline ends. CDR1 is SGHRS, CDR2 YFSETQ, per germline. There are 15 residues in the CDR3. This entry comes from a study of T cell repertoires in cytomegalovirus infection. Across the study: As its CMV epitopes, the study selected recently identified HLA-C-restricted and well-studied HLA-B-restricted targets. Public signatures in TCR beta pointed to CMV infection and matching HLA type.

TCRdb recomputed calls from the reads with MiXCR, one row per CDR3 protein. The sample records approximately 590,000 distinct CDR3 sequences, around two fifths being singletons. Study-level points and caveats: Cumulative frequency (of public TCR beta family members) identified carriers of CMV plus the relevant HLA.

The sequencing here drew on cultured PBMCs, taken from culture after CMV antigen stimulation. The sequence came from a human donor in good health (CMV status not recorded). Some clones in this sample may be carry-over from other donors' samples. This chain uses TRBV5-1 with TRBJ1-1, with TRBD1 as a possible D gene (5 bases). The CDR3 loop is CASSWGDRLNTEAFF. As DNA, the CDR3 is TGCGCCAGCAGCTGGGGGGACCGATTGAACACTGAAGCTTTCTTT.